This passage covers 30 T cell receptor beta chains from one sample sequenced in a study of cytomegalovirus exposure and HLA in healthy donors. Using immunoSEQ multiplex PCR, the repertoire was profiled, and TCRdb retains in-frame clones only, with some absent. Of some 150,000 clones in the sample, about 89% were seen once. The sample consisted of PBMCs. The source of these receptors is a woman under 30 in good health and CMV-seropositive.

This chain uses TRBV11-2 with TRBJ2-6, with TRBD2 identical over 7 bases. The CDR3 has 13 residues. V lost 8 bases and J lost 3; bases outside the gene matches: 1. Germline loops: CDR1 SGHAT, CDR2 FQNNGV. CDR3: CASGRGGANVLTF. The CDR3 DNA is TGTGCCAGCGGGAGGGGTGGGGCCAACGTCCTGACTTTC.

The genes are TRBV7-2 and TRBJ2-7; 7 nucleotides line up with TRBD2. This CDR3 is built from 14 residues. V shed 2 bases and J 2 bases; nucleotides not matched to a gene: 3. In germline, CDR1 is SGHTA, CDR2 FQGNSA. CDR3 protein: CASSLIGGAYEQYF. CDR3 DNA: TGTGCCAGCAGCTTAATTGGGGGGGCCTACGAGCAGTACTTC.

The CDR3 nucleotides are TGTGCCAGCAGACAGGGGCCTAGAGCTAATGAAAAACTGTTTTTT. It yields the protein CASRQGPRANEKLFF. The rearrangement joins TRBV6-5 to TRBJ1-4; TRBD1 matches 7 bases. The CDR3 sequence is 15 residues long. Germline V gives CDR1 MNHEY, CDR2 SVGAGI. Trimming cost V 6 bases and J 3 bases; bases outside gene matches: 7.

CDR3 DNA sequence: TGTGCCAGCAGCCCCCTCCGGACAGGGGGGCACGAGCAGTACTTC. Protein sequence: CASSPLRTGGHEQYF. This chain joins TRBV7-8 and TRBJ2-7, with 10 nucleotides matching TRBD1. V dropped 5 bases and J dropped 5; count of bases not matched to a gene: 9. Germline CDR1 reads SGHVS; CDR2 reads FQNEAQ. The CDR3 is made up of 15 amino acids. The full variable domain, its missing parts supplied by reference TRBV7-8 and TRBJ2-7, is GAGVSQSPRYKVAKRGQDVALRCDPISGHVSLFWYQQALGQGPEFLTYFQNEAQLDKSGLPSDRFFAERPEGSVSTLKIQRTQQEDSAVYLCASSPLRTGGHEQYFGPGTRLTVT.

The J gene is TRBJ2-3, the V gene TRBV4-2; TRBD1 is a possible D gene (5 bases). There are 13 residues in the CDR3. Trimming left V 8 bases short and J 5 bases short, with 14 bases between. The germline CDR1 and CDR2 sequences are LGHNA and YNFKEQ. Written as DNA, the CDR3 is TGTGCCAGCCGGGCGCTAGGGGAAGATACGCAGTATTTT. It encodes CASRALGEDTQYF.

The chain joins TRBV27 to TRBJ2-5, with 8 bases aligning to TRBD1. The CDR3 has 17 residues. The V segment lost 1 base and the J segment 3 bases; nucleotides outside the gene matches: 10. Germline CDR1 reads MNHEY; CDR2 reads SMNVEV (reference sequence). CDR3 loop: CASSLLGQGAREETQYF. CDR3 nucleotides: TGTGCCAGCAGTTTATTAGGGCAGGGGGCGCGAGAAGAGACCCAGTACTTC.

J is TRBJ2-5 and V is TRBV30; the match to TRBD2 covers 8 bases. The germline CDR1 and CDR2 sequences are GTSNPN and SVGIG (reference sequence). The CDR3 totals 12 residues. With V trimmed by 5 bases and J by 1 base, 0 bases remained unmatched. The CDR3: CAWREGQETQYF. The CDR3 region has the DNA TGTGCCTGGCGGGAGGGCCAAGAGACCCAGTACTTC.

The rearrangement links TRBV5-1 to TRBJ2-7; 8 nucleotides match TRBD1. Trimming at V came to 4 bases and at J to 6 bases, leaving 9 bases not matched to a gene. The CDR3 runs 14 residues. Per germline, CDR1 SGHRS and CDR2 YFSETQ. This CDR3 reads CASSPQGANSEQYF. In DNA form, the CDR3 reads TGCGCCAGCAGCCCTCAGGGGGCGAATTCCGAGCAGTACTTC.

The J gene is TRBJ2-7, the V gene TRBV12-5, with D possibly being TRBD1 (6 bases). The ends were cut back, 3 bases at V and 2 bases at J, with 14 bases in the middle. Germline V gene sequence: CDR1 LGHNT, CDR2 FRNRAP. This CDR3 is 15 amino acids long. CDR3 DNA sequence: TGTGCTAGTGGTTTAAGTGACAGGCCCGCCTACGAGCAGTACTTC. Protein sequence: CASGLSDRPAYEQYF.

V and J are TRBV11-3 and TRBJ2-1, with 14 nucleotides matching TRBD2. The CDR3 loop spans 19 amino acids. Germline lookup yields CDR1 SGHNT and CDR2 YENEEA. With 6 bases clipped from V and 2 bases from J, the junction kept 12 bases outside the gene matches. CDR3 sequence (DNA): TGTGCCAGCAGTCTGTGGCCCCGGACTAGCGGGGGGACCTACAATGAGCAGTTCTTC. This gives the protein CASSLWPRTSGGTYNEQFF.

This chain joins TRBV30 and TRBJ1-2, with 10 positions matching TRBD1. The V gene end was trimmed by 2 bases and the J gene end by 0 bases; junction bases not matched to a gene: 6. Germline V gene lookup returns CDR1 GTSNPN and CDR2 SVGIG (reference sequence). The CDR3 totals 16 residues. CDR3 amino acids: CAWSRLGTGANYGYTF. CDR3 DNA: TGTGCCTGGAGTCGCCTCGGGACAGGGGCTAACTATGGCTACACCTTC.

The rearrangement links TRBV9 to TRBJ2-3; possible D gene TRBD2, 5 bases. V was cut by 4 bases and J by 1 base, with 13 bases left in between. The CDR3 is made up of 15 amino acids. The germline gives CDR1 SGDLS, CDR2 YYNGEE. The CDR3 region has the DNA TGTGCCAGCAGCCCCCTTATTAGCGGCACAGATACGCAGTATTTT. It codes for CASSPLISGTDTQYF.

The V gene is TRBV11-2, the J gene TRBJ2-7, with 7 nucleotides matching TRBD2. The V gene's germline CDR1 is SGHAT and CDR2 FQNNGV. The CDR3 spans 15 residues. Trimming at V came to 5 bases and at J to 8 bases, leaving 15 bases not matched to a gene. The CDR3: CASSPGGGFTVKQYF. The CDR3 nucleotides read TGTGCCAGCAGCCCCGGGGGAGGGTTTACGGTTAAGCAGTACTTC. The variable domain in full, with the rest retrieved from reference TRBV11-2 and TRBJ2-7, is EAGVAQSPRYKIIEKRQSVAFWCNPISGHATLYWYQQILGQGPKLLIQFQNNGVVDDSQLPKDRFSAERLKGVDSTLKIQPAKLEDSAVYLCASSPGGGFTVKQYFGPGTRLTVT.

The V and J genes are TRBV7-3 and TRBJ2-4; 7 bases line up with TRBD2. The CDR3 loop spans 16 amino acids. CDR1 SGHTA and CDR2 FQGTGA come from the germline V gene. V lost 3 bases, J lost 0 bases, and 5 bases stayed unmatched. DNA of the CDR3: TGTGCCAGCAGCTTGGGGGAGGGGCTAGCCAAAAACATTCAGTACTTC. Translated: CASSLGEGLAKNIQYF.

This clone was detected only a few times. This sequence joins TRBV6-5 and TRBJ2-1; 14 bases agree with TRBD2. The CDR3 sequence is 15 residues long. Trimming removed 6 bases from V and 8 bases from J; junction bases left unmatched: 6. CDR1 is MNHEY and CDR2 is SVGAGI in the germline V gene. The CDR3 loop reads CASRGLAGGEDEQFF. Here the CDR3 DNA reads TGTGCCAGCAGAGGACTAGCGGGAGGTGAAGATGAGCAGTTCTTC.

The chain couples TRBV6-5 to TRBJ2-2; 8 bases agree with TRBD2. The germline V gene encodes CDR1 MNHEY and CDR2 SVGAGI. The CDR3 loop spans 14 amino acids. V dropped 6 bases and J dropped 7; count of bases not matched to a gene: 7. The CDR3 DNA follows: TGTGCCAGCAGCCGAGCGGGAGCGGGCGGGGAGCTGTTTTTT. As protein: CASSRAGAGGELFF.

The chain recombines TRBV7-6 with TRBJ2-2; 12 bases line up with TRBD2. J was trimmed by 5 bases and V by 6 bases; bases with no gene match: 4. In germline, CDR1 is SGHVS, CDR2 FNYEAQ. The CDR3 totals 15 residues. This chain's CDR3 is CASRLAGGGTGELFF. The CDR3 coding sequence is TGTGCCAGCAGACTAGCGGGAGGAGGAACCGGGGAGCTGTTTTTT.

This rearrangement joins TRBV7-2 to TRBJ2-5; possible D gene TRBD2, 6 bases. The CDR3 covers 17 residues. Trimming stripped 5 bases from V and 6 bases from J, with 25 bases between. Per the germline V gene, CDR1 is SGHTA and CDR2 is FQGNSA. The CDR3 DNA follows: TGTGCCAGCAGCCCCGGTGTCCCGACTAGTGAGGAGAAGACCCAGTACTTC. Translating gives CASSPGVPTSEEKTQYF.

This clone was observed a few times. CDR3 region: CASSQVWAGWAYEQYF. In DNA form, the CDR3 reads TGCGCCAGCAGCCAAGTGTGGGCAGGGTGGGCCTACGAGCAGTACTTC. The genes are TRBV4-3 and TRBJ2-7, with TRBD1 as a possible D gene (5 bases). The CDR3 has 16 amino acids. V lost 1 base and J 2 bases, leaving 15 bases between the germline ends. Germline CDR1 is LGHNA and CDR2 is YSLEER.

J is TRBJ2-7 and V is TRBV6-5; 10 bases align to TRBD1. Germline values: CDR1 MNHEY, CDR2 SVGAGI. V gave up 2 bases and J gave up 1 base; unmatched junction bases: 5. The CDR3 contains 16 residues. The CDR3 DNA reads TGTGCCAGCAGTTACGGTTCGGGACAGGGGTCCTACGAGCAGTACTTC. It yields the protein CASSYGSGQGSYEQYF.

The rearrangement joins TRBV5-4 to TRBJ2-2, with D hard to call. Germline CDR1 SGHNT, CDR2 YYREEE (reference sequence). The CDR3 sequence is 12 residues long. The V gene lost 5 bases and the J gene lost 2 bases, with 4 bases spanning the gap. The CDR3 sequence is CASSRNTGELFF. The DNA of the CDR3 is TGTGCCAGCAGTCGTAACACCGGGGAGCTGTTTTTT.

The chain is built from TRBV4-2 and TRBJ1-2; 10 bases line up with TRBD1. CDR3 length: 15 amino acids. CDR1 is LGHNA and CDR2 is YNFKEQ in the germline V gene. V shed 4 bases and J 3 bases; nucleotides not matched to a gene: 5. The CDR3: CASSPRGQGDYGYTF. CDR3 DNA: TGTGCCAGCAGCCCTCGTGGACAGGGGGACTATGGCTACACCTTC.

The chain is built from TRBV5-4 and TRBJ1-1; D is possibly TRBD1 (5 bases). Germline assignment: CDR1 SGHNT and CDR2 YYREEE (reference sequence). Trimming stripped 0 bases from V and 1 base from J, with 10 bases between. The CDR3 is 15 residues long. Here the CDR3 DNA reads TGTGCCAGCAGCTTGGCTGGGGCAAGGAACACTGAAGCTTTCTTT. Translation gives CASSLAGARNTEAFF.

The chain carries TRBV6-5 and TRBJ1-2; TRBD1 is a possible D gene (6 bases). V lost 10 bases, J lost 7 bases, and 25 bases lay in between. The CDR3 extends over 15 amino acids. Germline CDR1 and CDR2: MNHEY and SVGAGI. CDR3 nucleotides: TGTGCCACCACCCTTACCCGACAGGTCTATTCTGGCTACACCTTC. This codes for CATTLTRQVYSGYTF.

V is TRBV29-1 and J is TRBJ2-3; weak D call: TRBD1 (6 bases). Trimming pared 5 bases from V and 0 bases from J, leaving 21 bases between. The germline V gene encodes CDR1 SQVTM and CDR2 ANQGSEA. This CDR3 region has 17 residues. CDR3 amino acids: CSVQGPGQRESTDTQYF. The CDR3, as DNA: TGCAGCGTTCAAGGACCGGGACAAAGAGAGAGCACAGATACGCAGTATTTT.

This clone is a singleton in its sample. J is TRBJ1-1 and V is TRBV28; a weak D match, TRBD1 (5 bases). The CDR3 is 12 amino acids. Germline values: CDR1 MDHEN, CDR2 SYDVKM. Trimming shortened V by 8 bases and J by 6 bases, and 13 bases separated the two germline ends. Here the CDR3 DNA reads TGTGCCAGCTTAATCAGGGCGGCTGAAGCTTTCTTT. Translation gives CASLIRAAEAFF.

This clone appeared a few times. The chain recombines TRBV7-9 with TRBJ2-7; 8 bases match TRBD1. With 4 bases clipped from V and 2 bases from J, the junction kept 7 bases outside the gene matches. The germline V gene has CDR1 SEHNR and CDR2 FQNEAQ (reference sequence). The CDR3 has 15 residues. The CDR3 nucleotides are TGTGCCAGCAGCTCGGACAGGGAAAGTCCCTACGAGCAGTACTTC. Translated: CASSSDRESPYEQYF.

The V gene is TRBV15, the J gene TRBJ2-1, with D maybe TRBD2 (6 bases). Trimming cost V 0 bases and J 9 bases, with 12 bases left between them. Per germline, CDR1 LNHNV and CDR2 YYDKDF (reference sequence). The CDR3 extends over 14 amino acids. The CDR3 loop is CATSRDLPEGEQFF. For the CDR3, the DNA is TGTGCCACCAGCAGAGATCTCCCGGAGGGTGAGCAGTTCTTC. The whole variable domain, filled in from reference TRBV15 and TRBJ2-1, reads DAMVIQNPRYQVTQFGKPVTLSCSQTLNHNVMYWYQQKSSQAPKLLFHYYDKDFNNEADTPDNFQSRRPNTSFCFLDIRSPGLGDTAMYLCATSRDLPEGEQFFGPGTRLTVL.

CDR3: CASKQGGANQPQHF. The CDR3 DNA is TGTGCCAGCAAGCAAGGGGGCGCAAATCAGCCCCAGCATTTT. The rearrangement links TRBV28 to TRBJ1-5, with 7 bases fitting TRBD1. J gave up 4 bases and V 7 bases, and 7 bases lay outside the gene matches. From germline, CDR1 is MDHEN and CDR2 SYDVKM. The CDR3 is made up of 14 amino acids.

The J gene is TRBJ1-1, the V gene TRBV10-3; 12 bases fit TRBD1. With 2 bases clipped from V and 5 bases from J, the junction kept 9 bases outside the gene matches. The CDR3 has 17 amino acids. From germline, CDR1 is ENHRY and CDR2 SYGVKD. In DNA, the CDR3 is TGTGCCATCAGTGAGGGTGGGACAGGGGGCTTTCGAACTGAAGCTTTCTTT. This codes for CAISEGGTGGFRTEAFF.